These 24 T cell receptor beta chains came from one sample sequenced in a study of cytomegalovirus exposure and HLA in healthy donors. The PCR contained 60 Vbeta and 13 Jbeta primers. The data were produced by immunoSEQ multiplex PCR, yet TCRdb's version contains in-frame clones alone and is incomplete. Of about 150,000 clones listed, over 75% are singletons. Material: PBMCs. These receptors were collected from a male donor in good health and CMV-seronegative.

The J gene is TRBJ2-7, the V gene TRBV27; 10 bases agree with TRBD2. The V and J ends lost 5 bases and 0 bases, in that order; junction bases with no gene match: 7. The CDR3 totals 16 residues. Per germline, CDR1 MNHEY and CDR2 SMNVEV (reference sequence). The CDR3 reads CASSPLLAGASYEQYF. DNA of the CDR3: TGTGCCAGCAGTCCCCTTCTAGCGGGGGCCTCCTACGAGCAGTACTTC.

This clone came up once. The chain carries TRBV7-9 and TRBJ1-1; TRBD1 agrees at 8 bases. This CDR3 has 14 residues. The germline gives CDR1 SEHNR, CDR2 FQNEAQ (reference sequence). V shed 3 bases, J shed 4 bases, and the junction held 4 bases outside the gene matches. CDR3 sequence: CASSFTQGGTEAFF. In DNA form, the CDR3 reads TGTGCCAGCAGCTTTACACAGGGGGGCACTGAAGCTTTCTTT.

The V call is TRBV7-7, the J call TRBJ2-1, with TRBD2 identical over 12 bases. Germline CDR1 reads SSHAT; CDR2 reads FNYEAQ (reference sequence). The CDR3 totals 17 residues. The trim removed 1 base at V and 6 bases at J, leaving 7 bases unmatched. CDR3 nucleotide sequence: TGTGCCAGCAGCTTAGACTTAGGACTAGCGGGAACCAATGAGCAGTTCTTC. Encoded protein: CASSLDLGLAGTNEQFF.

The rearrangement uses TRBV4-2 and TRBJ2-7, with 7 bases fitting TRBD1. V gave up 0 bases and J gave up 0 bases; unmatched junction bases: 5. The CDR3 is made up of 16 amino acids. Germline CDR1 is LGHNA and CDR2 is YNFKEQ. The DNA of the CDR3 is TGTGCCAGCAGCCAAGATCTGGGGGACAGCTCCTACGAGCAGTACTTC. It specifies CASSQDLGDSSYEQYF.

This clone was seen a single time. The chain combines TRBV6-1 with TRBJ1-2; TRBD1 might be the D (5 bases). The germline V gene encodes CDR1 MNHNS and CDR2 SASEGT. The V end lost 1 base, the J end lost 4 bases, and 10 bases lay between the germline ends. CDR3 length equals 14 residues. The CDR3 nucleotides are TGTGCCAGCAGTGAAGTCGGGGGGGTCTATGGCTACACCTTC. Amino acids: CASSEVGGVYGYTF.

This clone was seen only a few times. V is TRBV4-2 and J is TRBJ1-5, with D possibly matching TRBD1 (5 bases). The CDR3 sequence is 16 residues long. The V and J ends lost 0 bases and 1 base respectively, with 10 bases between them. The germline CDR1 and CDR2 sequences are LGHNA and YNFKEQ. The CDR3 region has the DNA TGTGCCAGCAGCCAAGAGGCAGGGAGGAGCAATCAGCCCCAGCATTTT. Its translation: CASSQEAGRSNQPQHF.

J is TRBJ1-3 and V is TRBV5-1, with D maybe TRBD1 (6 bases). Germline CDR1 and CDR2: SGHRS and YFSETQ. The CDR3 extends over 17 amino acids. Trimming shortened V by 3 bases and J by 2 bases, and 18 bases separated the two germline ends. The chain's CDR3 is CASSSAIQGATGNTIYF. The CDR3 coding sequence is TGCGCCAGCAGCTCGGCAATACAGGGTGCAACTGGAAACACCATATATTTT.

The J gene is TRBJ1-1, the V gene TRBV11-2; no clear D. This CDR3 comprises 15 residues. CDR1 and CDR2 from the germline V gene are SGHAT and FQNNGV. V lost 1 base to trimming and J lost 2 bases, with 11 bases between them. The CDR3 DNA reads as TGTGCCAGCAGCTTAGGCTACAGAACTAACACTGAAGCTTTCTTT. This gives the protein CASSLGYRTNTEAFF. Based on the CDR3 plus reference TRBV11-2 and TRBJ1-1, the full variable domain is EAGVAQSPRYKIIEKRQSVAFWCNPISGHATLYWYQQILGQGPKLLIQFQNNGVVDDSQLPKDRFSAERLKGVDSTLKIQPAKLEDSAVYLCASSLGYRTNTEAFFGQGTRLTVV.

The gene calls are TRBV5-6 and TRBJ1-2; TRBD1 matches at 10 bases. This CDR3 is built from 13 residues. Germline CDR1 reads SGHDT; CDR2 reads YYEEEE. V was pared by 4 bases and J by 6 bases, with 3 bases of the junction left unmatched. CDR3 amino acids: CASSPGTGDGYTF. The CDR3 DNA is TGTGCCAGCAGCCCAGGGACAGGGGATGGCTACACCTTC.

V and J are TRBV7-2 and TRBJ2-3, with D possibly being TRBD2 (6 bases). Germline V gene lookup returns CDR1 SGHTA and CDR2 FQGNSA. V dropped 5 bases and J dropped 0 bases, with 9 bases sitting between them. The CDR3 loop spans 14 amino acids. CDR3 sequence reads: CASSHGGSTDTQYF. Here the CDR3 DNA reads TGTGCCAGCAGCCACGGGGGTAGCACAGATACGCAGTATTTT.

The V and J genes are TRBV4-1 and TRBJ2-7; 9 nucleotides line up with TRBD1. The CDR3 totals 15 residues. V dropped 3 bases and J dropped 5; count of bases not matched to a gene: 8. Germline V gene sequence: CDR1 MGHRA, CDR2 YSYEKL. The CDR3 DNA is TGCGCCAGCAGCCATCAACCCGGGACAGGGAACGAGCAGTACTTC. It is translated as CASSHQPGTGNEQYF.

About this clone itself: This sample includes further DNA sequences coding for the same CDR3. The gene calls are TRBV7-2 and TRBJ2-6, with D perhaps matching TRBD1 (7 bases). Germline V CDR1 and CDR2: SGHTA, FQGNSA. V lost 1 base and J 0 bases, leaving 10 bases between the germline ends. CDR3 length equals 17 residues. The CDR3 DNA is TGTGCCAGCAGCTTAGGGCAGGGGGGCTCTGGGGCCAACGTCCTGACTTTC. Its protein is CASSLGQGGSGANVLTF.

V is TRBV6-5 and J is TRBJ2-1; D is possibly TRBD2 (6 bases). Trimming cost V 6 bases and J 7 bases, with 13 bases left between them. The germline V gene has CDR1 MNHEY and CDR2 SVGAGI. The CDR3 is 13 residues long. The CDR3 sequence: CASRTKGRNEQFF. The DNA of the CDR3 is TGTGCCAGCAGGACGAAGGGGAGGAATGAGCAGTTCTTC.

This clone appeared once. The rearrangement uses TRBV29-1 and TRBJ2-1; 10 nucleotides line up with TRBD2. The CDR3 has 17 amino acids. Germline V lookup: CDR1 SQVTM, CDR2 ANQGSEA. The V and J ends lost 7 bases and 0 bases, in that order; junction bases with no gene match: 12. The CDR3 is CSGQGSGRSFSYNEQFF. The CDR3 nucleotides read TGCAGCGGACAGGGTAGCGGGAGGTCCTTCTCCTACAATGAGCAGTTCTTC.

V usage is TRBV12-1 and J usage is TRBJ1-2. TRBV12-1 is a listed pseudogene. The CDR3 sequence is 15 residues long. The CDR3 protein is CASSSGWGREYGYTF. The CDR3 DNA reads as TGTGCCAGCAGCTCCGGGTGGGGAAGGGAGTATGGCTACACCTTC.

CDR3 DNA: TGTGCCACCAGCTCGGACAGGGTAACCTACGAGCAGTACTTC. It yields the protein CATSSDRVTYEQYF. V usage is TRBV15 and J usage is TRBJ2-5; 8 nucleotides match TRBD1. The DNA end is a closer match to TRBJ2-7, so the J assignment may be wrong. CDR3 length equals 14 residues. CDR1 and CDR2 (germline): LNHNV, YYDKDF (reference sequence).

The chain employs TRBV5-1 and TRBJ1-1; no definite D call. The germline V gene has CDR1 SGHRS and CDR2 YFSETQ. The CDR3 consists of 13 residues. Trimming took 6 bases from V and 1 from J, leaving 10 bases between them. The CDR3 DNA reads TGCGCCAGCACCAACCCGGGGAACACTGAAGCTTTCTTT. Its translation is CASTNPGNTEAFF.

This clone has more than one count but fewer than ten. The V gene is TRBV6-4, the J gene TRBJ2-6; D is ambiguous. V was shortened by 2 bases and J by 0 bases, with 5 bases between the two germline ends. This CDR3 has 15 residues. Per the germline V gene, CDR1 is MRHNA and CDR2 is SNTAGT. The CDR3 sequence is CASSDSLSGANVLTF. As DNA, the CDR3 is TGTGCCAGCAGTGACAGCCTCTCTGGGGCCAACGTCCTGACTTTC.

The count of this clone is one. The chain is built from TRBV5-4 and TRBJ2-5, with a possible D match to TRBD2 (5 bases). The CDR3 sequence is 14 residues long. Trimming stripped 4 bases from V and 1 base from J, with 11 bases between. From germline, CDR1 is SGHNT and CDR2 YYREEE (reference sequence). The CDR3 here is CASSPGGIQETQYF. CDR3 nucleotide sequence: TGTGCCAGCAGCCCCGGAGGCATCCAAGAGACCCAGTACTTC.

There are a few counts of this clone. J is TRBJ1-2 and V is TRBV5-1; 7 bases align to TRBD1. There are 14 residues in the CDR3. J lost 4 bases, V lost 0 bases, and 3 bases had no gene match. From germline, CDR1 is SGHRS and CDR2 YFSETQ. CDR3 sequence: CASSLDRGGYGYTF. CDR3 coding DNA: TGCGCCAGCAGCTTGGACAGGGGAGGCTATGGCTACACCTTC.

This chain joins TRBV7-9 and TRBJ2-2; 8 bases are a match to TRBD1. Looked up from germline, CDR1 is SEHNR and CDR2 is FQNEAQ (reference sequence). This CDR3 contains 15 residues. V lost 5 bases, J lost 4 bases, and 6 bases stayed unmatched. The CDR3 DNA reads as TGTGCCAGCAGCGGGGGACAGGTGTCCACCGGGGAGCTGTTTTTT. Amino acid sequence: CASSGGQVSTGELFF.

The V call is TRBV27, the J call TRBJ2-4; D call uncertain. Germline V gene lookup returns CDR1 MNHEY and CDR2 SMNVEV (reference sequence). The CDR3 loop spans 15 amino acids. Trimming took off 2 bases at V and 4 bases at J, with 12 bases between the two ends. The CDR3 region is CASSLGPLWKNIQYF. The CDR3, as DNA: TGTGCCAGCAGTTTAGGGCCTCTCTGGAAAAACATTCAGTACTTC.

The CDR3 here is CASTRDRVPSETQYF. In nucleotides, the CDR3 is TGTGCCAGCACCCGGGACAGGGTCCCTAGCGAGACCCAGTACTTC. The gene calls are TRBV2 and TRBJ2-5; TRBD1 aligns across 9 bases. Germline V gene lookup returns CDR1 SNHLY and CDR2 FYNNEI. Losses at the gene ends were 7 bases for V and 5 bases for J; bases not matched to a gene: 11. CDR3 length: 15 residues.

J is TRBJ1-2 and V is TRBV27, with 7 positions matching TRBD1. Germline V lookup: CDR1 MNHEY, CDR2 SMNVEV (reference sequence). The junction had 24 bases not matched to a gene; V was cut back by 6 bases and J by 8 bases. The CDR3 length is 18 residues. CDR3 nucleotides: TGTGCCAGCAGGTCAGCCGCCGAAGAGACAGGGCGCAGGGAGGGCTACACCTTC. This gives the protein CASRSAAEETGRREGYTF.